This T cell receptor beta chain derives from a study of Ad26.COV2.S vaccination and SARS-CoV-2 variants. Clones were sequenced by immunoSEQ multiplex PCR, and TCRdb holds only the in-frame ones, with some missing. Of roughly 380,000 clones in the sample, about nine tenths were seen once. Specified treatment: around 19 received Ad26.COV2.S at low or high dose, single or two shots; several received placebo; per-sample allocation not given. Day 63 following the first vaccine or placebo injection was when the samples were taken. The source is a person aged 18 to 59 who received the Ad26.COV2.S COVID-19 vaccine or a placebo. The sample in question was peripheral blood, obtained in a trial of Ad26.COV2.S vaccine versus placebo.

This CDR3 reads CASSPRKGSTDTQYF. CDR3 DNA: TGTGCCAGCAGTCCCCGGAAGGGGAGCACAGATACGCAGTATTTT. The V and J genes are TRBV27 and TRBJ2-3, with D tentatively TRBD1 (5 bases). The CDR3 spans 15 residues. Germline CDR1 reads MNHEY; CDR2 reads SMNVEV (reference sequence). Trimming cost V 5 bases and J 0 bases, with 12 bases left between them.